These T cell receptor beta chains were read from a single sample in a study of T cell changes during pregnancy in multiple sclerosis. The repertoire was sequenced with immunoSEQ multiplex PCR; TCRdb's copy has only in-frame clones and lacks some. The table shows tens of thousands of clones, with 92% occurring only once. The starting material was CD8+ T cells from peripheral blood mononuclear cells, obtained in the third trimester of pregnancy. The receptors were sampled from a female donor with multiple sclerosis, enrolled in a pregnancy study. Each CDR3 is given with its conserved first and last residue. The D gene is left open where the match is weak. Not all rows give a size; the values are once, few, many and, for expanded clones, a class.

>-|TRBV27|TRBJ2-1|-
CASSTWESYNEQFF
TGTGCCAGCAGTACGTGGGAGTCCTACAATGAGCAGTTCTTC
>once|TRBV27|TRBJ2-4|TRBD2
CASSLSGFSSGSIENIQYF
TGTGCCAGCAGTTTAAGCGGTTTTAGTAGCGGGAGCATCGAAAACATTCAGTACTTC
>-|TRBV7-2|TRBJ2-3|-
CASSLLASLNVDTQYF
TGTGCCAGCAGCTTGCTCGCGTCCTTAAACGTAGATACGCAGTATTTT
>-|TRBV6-1|TRBJ2-7|-
CASSELSDEQYF
TGTGCCAGCAGTGAATTGTCAGACGAGCAGTACTTC
>-|TRBV5-4|TRBJ2-4|TRBD2
CASSSPTSGTVLQYF
TGTGCCAGCAGCTCGCCCACTAGCGGGACGGTTCTTCAGTACTTC
>-|TRBV7-3|TRBJ2-1|-
CASSLPTSSYNEQFF
TGTGCCAGCAGCTTACCCACCAGCTCCTACAATGAGCAGTTCTTC
>-|TRBV6-5|TRBJ2-2|-
CASSSHSTNTGELFF
TGTGCCAGCAGTTCACACAGCACGAACACCGGGGAGCTGTTTTTT
>-|TRBV27|TRBJ2-7|TRBD2
CASSFSGSGEQYF
TGTGCCAGCAGTTTTAGCGGGAGTGGCGAGCAGTACTTC
>-|TRBV27|TRBJ2-3|TRBD2
CASSHGLAVFDTDTQYF
TGTGCCAGCAGTCACGGACTAGCGGTCTTTGACACAGATACGCAGTATTTT
>-|TRBV5-1|TRBJ2-1|TRBD1
CASSWGTGATYNEQFF
TGCGCCAGCAGCTGGGGGACAGGGGCGACCTACAATGAGCAGTTCTTC
>-|TRBV7-3|TRBJ2-1|TRBD2
CASSLIAGGWNEQFF
TGTGCCAGCAGCTTGATAGCGGGAGGGTGGAATGAGCAGTTCTTC
>few|TRBV7-9|TRBJ2-1|TRBD2
CATRPSGDNEQFF
TGTGCCACCCGCCCTAGCGGTGACAATGAGCAGTTCTTC
>-|TRBV4-3|TRBJ1-5|TRBD1
CASSQDQGVDQPQHF
TGCGCCAGCAGCCAAGATCAGGGGGTGGACCAGCCCCAGCATTTT
>-|TRBV19|TRBJ2-5|TRBD2
CASSIVAGGGETQYF
TGTGCCAGTAGTATAGTGGCGGGAGGCGGGGAGACCCAGTACTTC
>-|TRBV9|TRBJ1-2|TRBD1
CASSVNRGRDYGYTF
TGTGCCAGCAGCGTTAACAGGGGTAGAGACTATGGCTACACCTTC